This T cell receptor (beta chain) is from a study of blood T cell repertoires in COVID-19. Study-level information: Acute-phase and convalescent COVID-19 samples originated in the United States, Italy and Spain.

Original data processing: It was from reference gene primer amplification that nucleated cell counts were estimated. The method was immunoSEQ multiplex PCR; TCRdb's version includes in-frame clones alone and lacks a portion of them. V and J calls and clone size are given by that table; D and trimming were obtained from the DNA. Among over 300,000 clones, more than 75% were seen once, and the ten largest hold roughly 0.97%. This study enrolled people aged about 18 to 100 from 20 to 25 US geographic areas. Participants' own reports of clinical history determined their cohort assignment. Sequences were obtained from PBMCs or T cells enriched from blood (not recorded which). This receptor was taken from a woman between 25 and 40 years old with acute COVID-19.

This CDR3 reads CASSHDSYTGELFF. Written as DNA, the CDR3 is TGTGCCAGCAGCCACGACAGCTACACCGGGGAGCTGTTTTTT. The rearrangement links TRBV14 to TRBJ2-2; D possibly corresponds to TRBD1 (5 bases). V was clipped by 3 bases and J by 3 bases, with 8 bases between them. The germline V gene encodes CDR1 SGHDN and CDR2 FVKESK. The CDR3 consists of 14 residues.